This T cell receptor beta chain was captured by sequencing in a study of T cells in Graves' hyperthyroidism and ophthalmopathy (dated by TCRdb to 2018 to 2020). Describing the broader study: A discovery cohort of fewer than 110 patients, approximately 45 with Graves' ophthalmopathy and about 58 with stable Graves' hyperthyroidism, was used to find distinguishing TCR V-J signatures. An independent validation cohort of some 18 hyperthyroidism patients and approximately 16 patients who later progressed to ophthalmopathy tested prospective prediction of ophthalmopathy. In more than 5 Graves' hyperthyroidism patients, the study also compared T-cell repertoires from thyroid tissue with T-cell repertoires from blood. For training and testing, the 100 or so patients in the discovery cohort were randomly divided in a 7:3 ratio. The paper reports TCR Vbeta CDR3 sequencing of some 140 peripheral blood samples: around 41 ophthalmopathy, 75 to 80 hyperthyroidism and around 17 progressor patients. Once sampling was done, hyperthyroidism patients were given methimazole at a starting dose of 30 mg daily, whereas ophthalmopathy patients were given high-dose intravenous methylprednisolone.

Summary of the overall study and its limitations: No statistical method was used to set the sample size in advance, and investigators knew the group allocation. In validation, the model predicted progression to ophthalmopathy with approximately 71% sensitivity and about 73% specificity, a median of 6.5 months before onset. In cross-validation, a model built on a 13 V-J signature told ophthalmopathy apart from stable hyperthyroidism with over 85% sensitivity and roughly 81% specificity, and in testing the same model reached 80%/75%. Most expanded thyroid clonotypes (frequency above 0.001) were also detected in blood, a finding suggesting that blood repertoires may reflect thyroid immune responses.

Including the terminal cysteine and phenylalanine, the CDR3 comprises 14 residues. Just the 42-base CDR3 DNA is kept, in frame starting at base 1. The germline V gene supplies CDR1 MNHNS and CDR2 SASEGT. V gives up 3 bases and J gives up 4 bases, and the segment between their germline ends measures 10 bases. Stable Graves' hyperthyroidism was defined as the absence of progression to ophthalmopathy over 18 months of follow-up. The hyperthyroidism patients were between 18 and 65 years old and newly diagnosed, with a disease duration of less than 2 months. Patients with uncontrolled infections, other autoimmune diseases, pregnancy or lactation were excluded. Diagnoses were established on the basis of clinical symptoms, serum thyroxine and TRAb, thyroid ultrasound, and orbital computed tomography. Trizol reagent was used to extract total RNA, and RNA quality was then checked on an Agilent 2100 Bioanalyzer.

This clonotype was seen repeatedly, ten times or more. It has no known antigen specificity. The input lacks base qualities; no much larger clone sits a single base away. Amplification of TCR beta CDR3 regions was carried out from RNA transcripts. For the first round of RT-PCR on the TCR CDR3, the HTBI primer set was used together with the Qiagen OneStep RT-PCR kit. Libraries were constructed in a second round of multiplex PCR, after which size selection and purification were performed. Libraries were sequenced paired-end with 100 bp reads on an Illumina HiSeq2000. Regarding the original processing steps: SOAPnuke was used to process the raw data, throwing out any read that contained adapters or uncalled bases, had a mean Phred below 15, or lacked an exact constant-primer or identifier match. COPE v1.2.5 was used to merge the high-quality paired reads, and each unique nucleotide sequence was defined as a clonotype. MiTCR v1.1 was used to align the clonotypes against IMGT TRBV, TRBD and TRBJ reference segments. The analysis was restricted to V-J combinations with a frequency above 0.0001, which together covered 99% to 99.2% of the repertoires. A TCS score was defined as the ratio of F50 (clonal expansion) to E x V (chaos), with BLOSUM62-based TCRdist applied between CDR3 peptides within each V-J. Welch's t-statistics and random forest reduced 514 V-J features to 10 to 15, which were used in a naive Bayes classifier (R e1071). The Morisita-Horn index was used to measure how similar the thyroid and blood repertoires were. Starting from the raw public reads, TCRdb applied fastp trimming at Q25, assembled clones with MiXCR and retained in-frame beta chains. One record per CDR3 amino acid sequence lists the most common genes and DNA. These V and J calls derive from TCRdb rather than the authors' analysis. The table for this sample lists about 540,000 distinct CDR3 sequences; approximately 44% of them were counted only once. Around 8% of the sample belongs to the ten largest clones.

The clonotype originates from a woman aged 18-29 years with Graves' hyperthyroidism. The sample consisted of peripheral blood or thyroid tissue (not recorded which). This chain is built from TRBV6-1 and TRBJ1-5, with no confident D gene call. The CDR3 here reads CASSEVRVNQPQHF. Read as DNA, the sequence is TGTGCCAGCAGTGAGGTCAGAGTAAATCAGCCCCAGCATTTT.